The 21 T cell receptor beta chains presented below share a single source sample, sequenced in a study of cytomegalovirus exposure and HLA in healthy donors. The study ran its PCR with 60 Vbeta and 13 Jbeta primers. Clones were read by immunoSEQ multiplex PCR, and TCRdb kept only the in-frame ones, dropping some. Of under 150,000 clones listed, roughly 84% are singletons. The specimen sequenced was PBMCs. The receptors stem from a boy between 10 and 17 years old in good health and CMV-seronegative.

The chain carries TRBV5-1 and TRBJ2-7, with 9 nucleotides matching TRBD2. This CDR3 is 14 amino acids long. The V gene end was trimmed by 5 bases and the J gene end by 5 bases; junction bases not matched to a gene: 8. Germline lookup yields CDR1 SGHRS and CDR2 YFSETQ. Here the CDR3 DNA reads TGCGCCAGCAGGTCGGCTAGCGGGACTCACGAGCAGTACTTC. Amino acid sequence: CASRSASGTHEQYF.

The chain combines TRBV11-2 with TRBJ2-1, with 8 bases fitting TRBD2. The CDR3 sequence is 16 residues long. Germline lookup yields CDR1 SGHAT and CDR2 FQNNGV. V shed 0 bases, J shed 4 bases, and the junction held 5 bases outside the gene matches. The chain's CDR3 is CASSLERLATYNEQFF. CDR3 sequence (DNA): TGTGCCAGCAGCTTAGAGCGACTAGCGACTTACAATGAGCAGTTCTTC.

The chain combines TRBV7-8 with TRBJ1-3; D remains ambiguous. V was shortened by 1 base and J by 1 base, with 5 bases between the two germline ends. The CDR3 extends over 14 amino acids. Germline V gene data show CDR1 as SGHVS and CDR2 as FQNEAQ. The CDR3 DNA sequence: TGTGCCAGCAGCTTAGTTCCTTCTGGAAACACCATATATTTT. Residues: CASSLVPSGNTIYF.

A note on this clone: One junction end disagrees with the germline gene, perhaps due to a read error. V gene TRBV7-9 combines with J gene TRBJ2-5; D perhaps matches TRBD2 (7 bases). Germline CDR1 is SEHNR and CDR2 is FQNEAQ (reference sequence). CDR3 length equals 14 residues. The CDR3, as DNA: TGTTCCAGCAGCTTAGTGGAGGGGGGGGAGACCCAGTACTTC. This encodes CSSSLVEGGETQYF.

The V gene is TRBV27, the J gene TRBJ1-1, with D perhaps TRBD1 (6 bases). V was shortened by 3 bases and J by 4 bases, with 12 bases between the two germline ends. Per the germline V gene, CDR1 is MNHEY and CDR2 is SMNVEV (reference sequence). There are 14 residues in the CDR3. DNA of the CDR3: TGTGCCAGCAGTTTCCAGACAGGCCCCACTGAAGCTTTCTTT. This encodes CASSFQTGPTEAFF.

CDR3 in amino acids: CASSLEASGSEQYF. As DNA, the CDR3 is TGTGCCAGCAGCTTAGAGGCTAGCGGGAGCGAGCAGTACTTC. This chain joins TRBV7-6 and TRBJ2-7, with TRBD2 identical over 10 bases. V gave up 1 base and J gave up 6 bases; unmatched junction bases: 3. Germline V CDR1 and CDR2: SGHVS, FNYEAQ. This CDR3 contains 14 residues.

This chain links TRBV19 with TRBJ2-7; the match to TRBD2 covers 8 bases. The CDR3 is made up of 14 amino acids. Germline V gene lookup returns CDR1 LNHDA and CDR2 SQIVND (reference sequence). With 5 bases clipped from V and 0 bases from J, the junction kept 3 bases outside the gene matches. The CDR3 DNA is TGTGCCAGTAGTCCGGGACTAGTCTCCTACGAGCAGTACTTC. Encoded protein: CASSPGLVSYEQYF.

The V gene is TRBV19, the J gene TRBJ2-7, with D perhaps TRBD1 (6 bases). CDR3 size: 14 residues. Germline CDR1 and CDR2: LNHDA and SQIVND (reference sequence). V was shortened by 5 bases and J by 1 base, with 12 bases between the two germline ends. The DNA for the CDR3 is TGTGCCAGTAGTGCCCCAGGGGAGTCCTACGAGCAGTACTTC. Amino acid sequence: CASSAPGESYEQYF.

The chain's CDR3 is CASSPVPGSNYGYTF. CDR3 nucleotides: TGTGCCAGCTCACCTGTTCCAGGGTCTAACTATGGCTACACCTTC. The V call is TRBV18, the J call TRBJ1-2; weak D call: TRBD1 (5 bases). V lost 3 bases and J lost 0, with 11 bases in between. Germline V lookup: CDR1 KGHSH, CDR2 LQKENI. The CDR3 is 15 amino acids.

This clone was seen a single time. V usage is TRBV7-9 and J usage is TRBJ2-5; 15 positions agree with TRBD2. V lost 5 bases to trimming and J lost 0 bases; unmatched junction nucleotides: 4. Germline CDR1 SEHNR, CDR2 FQNEAQ (reference sequence). The CDR3 is 17 residues long. CDR3 DNA: TGTGCCAGCAGCCGGACTAGCGGGAGGGTGGACCAAGAGACCCAGTACTTC. Encoded protein: CASSRTSGRVDQETQYF. The whole variable domain, filled in from reference TRBV7-9 and TRBJ2-5, reads DTGVSQNPRHKITKRGQNVTFRCDPISEHNRLYWYRQTLGQGPEFLTYFQNEAQLEKSRLLSDRFSAERPKGSFSTLEIQRTEQGDSAMYLCASSRTSGRVDQETQYFGPGTRLLVL.

The chain joins TRBV6-1 to TRBJ2-7, with TRBD1 matching 10 bases. The CDR3 length is 14 residues. Germline loops: CDR1 MNHNS, CDR2 SASEGT. Trimming removed 7 bases from V and 3 bases from J; junction bases left unmatched: 6. CDR3 sequence: CASTVRTGGYEQYF. CDR3 in DNA: TGTGCCAGCACGGTGCGGACAGGGGGCTACGAGCAGTACTTC.

In nucleotides, the CDR3 is TGTGCCACCTTAAGGACAGGGGGCCAATACAATGAGCAGTTCTTC. It translates to CATLRTGGQYNEQFF. The J gene is TRBJ2-1, the V gene TRBV6-5, with 11 positions matching TRBD1. Germline CDR1 and CDR2: MNHEY and SVGAGI. V dropped 10 bases and J dropped 4; count of bases not matched to a gene: 9. This CDR3 has 15 residues.

This chain uses TRBV27 with TRBJ2-7; unclear D gene. V lost 5 bases and J lost 2, with 16 bases in between. CDR1 and CDR2 from the germline V gene are MNHEY and SMNVEV (reference sequence). The CDR3 consists of 15 residues. The CDR3 sequence: CASSQPDTLTYEQYF. DNA for the CDR3: TGTGCCAGCAGTCAACCCGACACCCTAACCTACGAGCAGTACTTC.

The rearrangement links TRBV6-5 to TRBJ1-2, with unresolved D. Per the germline V gene, CDR1 is MNHEY and CDR2 is SVGAGI. This CDR3 is 14 amino acids long. V lost 6 bases and J 3 bases, leaving 14 bases between the germline ends. The CDR3 coding sequence is TGTGCCAGCAGCCTTGGAGGGATAGACTATGGCTACACCTTC. It codes for CASSLGGIDYGYTF.

The sample holds a few counts of this clone. The genes are TRBV6-5 and TRBJ1-1; D is unclear. Between the trimmed V and J ends, which lost 2 bases and 2 bases, there was a span of 9 bases. Germline lookup yields CDR1 MNHEY and CDR2 SVGAGI. The CDR3 runs 14 residues. CDR3 sequence: CASSYSQINTEAFF. The CDR3 bases are TGTGCCAGCAGTTACAGTCAGATCAACACTGAAGCTTTCTTT.

This clone was recorded only once. CDR3 nucleotide sequence: TGTGCCAGCAGCTTGGCCGGGGGAGCCCACGAGCAGTACTTC. Encoded protein: CASSLAGGAHEQYF. The chain has TRBV5-8 and TRBJ2-7, with a weak D call TRBD2 (6 bases). The CDR3 has 14 amino acids. V was trimmed by 0 bases and J by 5 bases, leaving 12 bases between them. Germline CDR1 reads SGHTS; CDR2 reads YDEGEE.

The J gene is TRBJ1-1, the V gene TRBV2; no definite D call. The germline V gene encodes CDR1 SNHLY and CDR2 FYNNEI. Trimming removed 1 base from V and 0 bases from J, with 9 bases in between. CDR3 length: 15 amino acids. The CDR3 loop reads CASSEDRGLNTEAFF. DNA for the CDR3: TGTGCCAGCAGTGAAGACCGAGGGTTGAACACTGAAGCTTTCTTT.

This clone came up a few times. V usage is TRBV2 and J usage is TRBJ1-1, with D unclear. CDR3 length: 11 residues. Between the trimmed V and J ends, which lost 5 bases and 11 bases, there was a span of 12 bases. Germline CDR1 is SNHLY and CDR2 is FYNNEI. The CDR3, as DNA: TGTGCCAGCAGTACCTCCCCCGGGGCTTTCTTT. Translation gives CASSTSPGAFF.

The gene calls are TRBV6-5 and TRBJ2-2; 7 positions agree with TRBD2. V was clipped by 2 bases and J by 5 bases; unmatched bases: 5. The CDR3 sequence is 15 residues long. The germline gives CDR1 MNHEY, CDR2 SVGAGI. The CDR3 loop reads CASSYDQGGTGELFF. CDR3 nucleotide sequence: TGTGCCAGCAGTTACGATCAGGGAGGGACCGGGGAGCTGTTTTTT.

The rearrangement joins TRBV5-6 to TRBJ1-4; D is possibly TRBD1 (6 bases). V gave up 2 bases and J gave up 3 bases, with 11 bases separating them. Germline V CDR1 and CDR2: SGHDT, YYEEEE. This CDR3 has 15 residues. The chain's CDR3 is CASSLLNRANEKLFF. CDR3 in DNA: TGTGCCAGCAGCTTACTGAACAGGGCTAATGAAAAACTGTTTTTT.

V and J are TRBV12-5 and TRBJ2-7, with 7 bases fitting TRBD1. Trimming at V came to 0 bases and at J to 3 bases, leaving 5 bases not matched to a gene. This CDR3 contains 15 residues. Germline loops: CDR1 LGHNT, CDR2 FRNRAP. This CDR3 is CASGLVRTGFYEQYF. As DNA, the CDR3 is TGTGCTAGTGGTTTGGTACGGACAGGCTTCTACGAGCAGTACTTC.